The 32 T cell receptor beta chains below come from one sample, sequenced in a study of shared T cell receptors in the human thymus (dated by TCRdb to 2020 to 2023). The method was the immunoSEQ multiplex PCR assay. As stored in TCRdb, this immuneACCESS dataset retains in-frame rearrangements with V and J assigned. A fraction of the clones does not appear; measured against another copy, unresolved V genes explain less than half of the discrepancy, and the remainder lacks a known reason. The sample data list approximately 730,000 clones, and around 85% of these were observed just once. The ten largest clones add up to 0.0095% to 0.013% of the sample. The same data also contributed to another study, on human thymus T cells.

The sample taken for sequencing was thymocytes. All receptors come from a girl under three years old with a congenital heart defect. Donor details come from another sample of the same person, matched by shared clones.

The chain employs TRBV4-1 and TRBJ1-2; 12 bases agree with TRBD1. The CDR3 totals 17 residues. Germline V gene sequence: CDR1 MGHRA, CDR2 YSYEKL. The trim removed 0 bases at V and 8 bases at J, leaving 10 bases unmatched. The CDR3 region has the DNA TGCGCCAGCAGCCAAGACCTCCGGGACAGGGGGCTTTGGGGCTACACCTTC. Translating it yields CASSQDLRDRGLWGYTF.

The chain uses TRBV7-2 and TRBJ2-1, with a possible D match to TRBD2 (6 bases). The CDR3 has 15 amino acids. V was pared by 2 bases and J by 5 bases, with 13 bases between. The germline V gene encodes CDR1 SGHTA and CDR2 FQGNSA. This chain's CDR3 is CASSLRELLNNEQFF. CDR3 nucleotides: TGTGCCAGCAGCTTACGGGAGTTGTTGAACAATGAGCAGTTCTTC.

J is TRBJ2-4 and V is TRBV5-1; 7 bases fit TRBD1. Looked up from germline, CDR1 is SGHRS and CDR2 is YFSETQ. CDR3 length: 16 amino acids. Germline trimming cut 2 bases from V and 0 bases from J; bases unmatched to any gene: 5. The CDR3 loop reads CASSLTGVIAKNIQYF. CDR3 DNA: TGCGCCAGCAGCTTAACAGGGGTGATAGCCAAAAACATTCAGTACTTC. Drawing the rest from reference TRBV5-1 and TRBJ2-4, the complete variable domain is KAGVTQTPRYLIKTRGQQVTLSCSPISGHRSVSWYQQTPGQGLQFLFEYFSETQRNKGNFPGRFSGRQFSNSRSEMNVSTLELGDSALYLCASSLTGVIAKNIQYFGAGTRLSVL.

The J gene is TRBJ2-1, the V gene TRBV9; 7 nucleotides match TRBD1. With V trimmed by 3 bases and J by 2 bases, 8 bases remained unmatched. Germline V gene lookup returns CDR1 SGDLS and CDR2 YYNGEE. CDR3 length: 16 amino acids. The CDR3 loop reads CASSGRHQGAYNEQFF. CDR3 sequence (DNA): TGTGCCAGCAGCGGCAGGCATCAGGGGGCCTACAATGAGCAGTTCTTC.

V and J are TRBV11-2 and TRBJ2-1, with D tentatively TRBD1 (6 bases). Trimming took 3 bases from V and 0 from J, leaving 12 bases between them. The germline V gene encodes CDR1 SGHAT and CDR2 FQNNGV. The CDR3 contains 16 residues. Here the CDR3 reads CASSLGARGSYNEQFF. The CDR3 DNA reads as TGTGCCAGCAGCTTGGGGGCCAGGGGCTCCTACAATGAGCAGTTCTTC.

The genes are TRBV7-6 and TRBJ1-3; 9 bases agree with TRBD1. This CDR3 is built from 17 residues. V dropped 5 bases and J dropped 1; count of bases not matched to a gene: 9. Per germline, CDR1 SGHVS and CDR2 FNYEAQ. The DNA for the CDR3 is TGTGCCAGCAGCCGACACCCGGACAGGGGTTCTGGAAACACCATATATTTT. This sequence encodes CASSRHPDRGSGNTIYF.

The chain recombines TRBV19 with TRBJ1-2; a possible D gene is TRBD1 (5 bases). There are 18 residues in the CDR3. The V gene's germline CDR1 is LNHDA and CDR2 SQIVND (reference sequence). Trimming pared 5 bases from V and 4 bases from J, leaving 26 bases between. CDR3 sequence reads: CASSFHRAGDSISYGYTF. The CDR3 DNA reads TGTGCCAGTAGTTTCCACCGAGCTGGGGACTCAATTAGCTATGGCTACACCTTC.

The chain combines TRBV9 with TRBJ1-6, with D perhaps TRBD1 (6 bases). The V end was cut by 4 bases, the J end by 15 bases, with 14 bases between. The CDR3 is made up of 12 amino acids. Germline-derived CDR1 and CDR2 are SGDLS and YYNGEE. The CDR3 coding sequence is TGTGCCAGCAGCCCGACAGGATTGCGCCTCCACTTT. Its protein product is CASSPTGLRLHF. Supplemented by reference TRBV9 and TRBJ1-6, the full variable domain reads DSGVTQTPKHLITATGQRVTLRCSPRSGDLSVYWYQQSLDQGLQFLIQYYNGEERAKGNILERFSAQQFPDLHSELNLSSLELGDSALYFCASSPTGLRLHFGNGTRLTVT.

The V and J genes are TRBV5-5 and TRBJ1-2; 7 positions match TRBD1. The germline V gene encodes CDR1 SGHKS and CDR2 YYEKEE (reference sequence). The ends lost 4 bases at V and 8 bases at J; junction bases unmatched: 11. The CDR3 has 14 residues. CDR3 DNA: TGTGCCAGCAGCGCCAGATATACAGGGGACGGCTACACCTTC. This sequence encodes CASSARYTGDGYTF.

A few counts support this clone. The chain carries TRBV30 and TRBJ1-1, with a possible D match to TRBD1 (6 bases). Germline-derived CDR1 and CDR2 are GTSNPN and SVGIG (reference sequence). The germline V and J ends were trimmed by 3 bases and 2 bases, with 28 bases remaining between them. This CDR3 is 19 amino acids long. The CDR3 nucleotides read TGTGCCTGGAGCCCCACCGGGCGGGGGGGCCCCCCGAAAAACACTGAAGCTTTCTTT. The encoded protein is CAWSPTGRGGPPKNTEAFF.

The CDR3 region is CASRSPYSGTGTYEQYF. DNA for the CDR3: TGTGCCAGCAGAAGTCCATACTCCGGGACAGGGACCTACGAGCAGTACTTC. The V and J genes are TRBV28 and TRBJ2-7; 9 positions match TRBD1. This CDR3 has 17 residues. V gave up 6 bases and J gave up 2 bases; unmatched junction bases: 14. Per the germline V gene, CDR1 is MDHEN and CDR2 is SYDVKM. Supplemented by reference TRBV28 and TRBJ2-7, the full variable domain reads DVKVTQSSRYLVKRTGEKVFLECVQDMDHENMFWYRQDPGLGLRLIYFSYDVKMKEKGDIPEGYSVSREKKERFSLILESASTNQTSMYLCASRSPYSGTGTYEQYFGPGTRLTVT.

This sequence joins TRBV14 and TRBJ2-5; 13 bases align to TRBD2. The CDR3 contains 17 residues. CDR1 and CDR2 (germline): SGHDN, FVKESK. Trimming at V came to 1 base and at J to 2 bases, leaving 4 bases not matched to a gene. The CDR3, as DNA: TGTGCCAGCAGCCAAGTAACTAGCGGGGGGGAGCAAGAGACCCAGTACTTC. This codes for CASSQVTSGGEQETQYF.

This clone was recorded once. The rearrangement joins TRBV12-5 to TRBJ1-6; D may be TRBD1 (5 bases). V lost 2 bases and J 7 bases, leaving 12 bases between the germline ends. Germline V gene data show CDR1 as LGHNT and CDR2 as FRNRAP. This CDR3 has 15 amino acids. The CDR3 here is CASGLLQRGNSPLHF. DNA of the CDR3: TGTGCTAGTGGTTTGCTTCAAAGGGGAAATTCACCCCTCCACTTT.

This clone was seen only a few times. The V gene is TRBV4-2, the J gene TRBJ2-2; tentative D call: TRBD2 (6 bases). V lost 6 bases to trimming and J lost 3 bases, with 20 bases between them. The CDR3 length is 17 residues. From germline, CDR1 is LGHNA and CDR2 YNFKEQ. The CDR3 is CASRPGLSSADTGELFF. For the CDR3, the DNA is TGTGCCAGCAGACCAGGACTATCCTCAGCCGACACCGGGGAGCTGTTTTTT.

This clone was counted a few times. The chain joins TRBV5-5 to TRBJ1-1, with D perhaps TRBD1 (5 bases). Germline CDR1 SGHKS, CDR2 YYEKEE (reference sequence). V dropped 1 base and J dropped 2 bases, with 9 bases sitting between them. The CDR3 extends over 14 amino acids. The CDR3, as DNA: TGTGCCAGCAGCTTGAGGACAAGTAACACTGAAGCTTTCTTT. It translates to CASSLRTSNTEAFF.

The chain employs TRBV11-2 and TRBJ1-6, with a tentative D call TRBD1 (5 bases). The CDR3 is 16 residues long. V lost 7 bases to trimming and J lost 7 bases, with 20 bases between them. Germline lookup yields CDR1 SGHAT and CDR2 FQNNGV. The chain's CDR3 is CASTNSGGGRNSPLHF. DNA of the CDR3: TGTGCCAGCACCAATAGCGGGGGGGGAAGGAATTCACCCCTCCACTTT. Combining the CDR3 with reference TRBV11-2 and TRBJ1-6 gives the whole variable domain EAGVAQSPRYKIIEKRQSVAFWCNPISGHATLYWYQQILGQGPKLLIQFQNNGVVDDSQLPKDRFSAERLKGVDSTLKIQPAKLEDSAVYLCASTNSGGGRNSPLHFGNGTRLTVT.

The chain combines TRBV5-4 with TRBJ2-7; possible D gene TRBD2, 6 bases. V was cut by 3 bases and J by 6 bases, with 13 bases left in between. CDR1 and CDR2 (germline): SGHNT, YYREEE (reference sequence). The CDR3 contains 13 residues. This chain's CDR3 is CASSCLPGGEQYF. CDR3 nucleotide sequence: TGTGCCAGCAGCTGCCTTCCCGGGGGCGAGCAGTACTTC.

This rearrangement joins TRBV6-5 to TRBJ1-6; D is perhaps TRBD1 (6 bases). The CDR3 is 15 amino acids. Germline loops: CDR1 MNHEY, CDR2 SVGAGI. V lost 6 bases, J lost 12 bases, and 21 bases lay in between. The CDR3 sequence is CASSRRTVPGQPLHF. CDR3 sequence (DNA): TGTGCCAGCAGCCGACGGACAGTTCCCGGACAACCCCTCCACTTT.

The V and J genes are TRBV29-1 and TRBJ1-1, with 7 bases aligning to TRBD1. Germline CDR1 is SQVTM and CDR2 is ANQGSEA. The CDR3 contains 17 residues. V shed 6 bases, J shed 3 bases, and the junction held 19 bases outside the gene matches. CDR3 residues: CSVRIQGRQPWDTEAFF. The CDR3 DNA sequence: TGCAGCGTCCGGATACAGGGGCGACAACCTTGGGACACTGAAGCTTTCTTT.

Only one count was recorded for this clone. The chain carries TRBV11-3 and TRBJ2-1; TRBD2 agrees at 8 bases. The CDR3 spans 15 residues. V was pared by 4 bases and J by 0 bases, with 2 bases of the junction left unmatched. CDR1 is SGHNT and CDR2 is YENEEA in the germline V gene. The CDR3 spells CASSSSGSSYNEQFF. CDR3 in DNA: TGTGCCAGCAGCTCGAGCGGGAGCTCCTACAATGAGCAGTTCTTC.

This rearrangement joins TRBV6-1 to TRBJ1-6, with 10 bases matching TRBD1. This CDR3 is built from 18 residues. Germline lookup yields CDR1 MNHNS and CDR2 SASEGT. Germline trimming cut 0 bases from V and 10 bases from J; bases unmatched to any gene: 12. CDR3 coding DNA: TGTGCCAGCAGTGAAGCGGTCGGACAGGGGGTTTTAGAATCACCCCTCCACTTT. Translation: CASSEAVGQGVLESPLHF.

The chain links TRBV30 to TRBJ1-1; a possible D gene is TRBD1 (5 bases). The CDR3 contains 14 residues. Germline V gives CDR1 GTSNPN, CDR2 SVGIG (reference sequence). Trimming left V 0 bases short and J 0 bases short, with 8 bases between. CDR3 in DNA: TGTGCCTGGAGTGTACGGGGGGTGAACACTGAAGCTTTCTTT. This gives the protein CAWSVRGVNTEAFF.

This chain connects TRBV28 to TRBJ1-2; no definite D call. Per the germline V gene, CDR1 is MDHEN and CDR2 is SYDVKM. Between the trimmed V and J ends, which lost 3 bases and 4 bases, there was a span of 12 bases. The CDR3 consists of 14 residues. The CDR3 loop reads CASSFGGVPYGYTF. CDR3 nucleotides: TGTGCCAGCAGTTTCGGCGGAGTCCCCTATGGCTACACCTTC.

The chain employs TRBV5-4 and TRBJ1-1, with D uncertain. Germline CDR1 SGHNT, CDR2 YYREEE (reference sequence). The CDR3 covers 15 residues. Trimming pared 2 bases from V and 4 bases from J, leaving 15 bases between. Here the CDR3 reads CASSFGRLSGTEAFF. The CDR3 DNA is TGTGCCAGCAGCTTTGGCCGCTTATCGGGCACTGAAGCTTTCTTT.

In this sample, this clone turned up once. This chain joins TRBV27 and TRBJ1-1, with a possible D match to TRBD1 (6 bases). This CDR3 spans 14 amino acids. Trimming stripped 6 bases from V and 2 bases from J, with 13 bases between. Germline-derived CDR1 and CDR2 are MNHEY and SMNVEV (reference sequence). CDR3 coding DNA: TGTGCCAGCAGCGACAGGAGAAGTAACACTGAAGCTTTCTTT. Amino acids: CASSDRRSNTEAFF.

A single count supports this clone. At one end, the junction sequence differs from germline, possibly due to a read error. The chain joins TRBV6-6 to TRBJ1-4, with 8 bases that match TRBD1. The length of the CDR3 is 12 residues. CDR1 MNHNY and CDR2 SVGAGI come from the germline V gene (reference sequence). The CDR3 nucleotides are TGTGCCAGCAGTTATGCTGGCGGGGACAGGCGATTT. Translation gives CASSYAGGDRRF.

This chain links TRBV27 with TRBJ2-7; TRBD1 aligns across 7 bases. The CDR3 length is 15 residues. CDR1 MNHEY and CDR2 SMNVEV come from the germline V gene (reference sequence). V gave up 6 bases and J gave up 7 bases; unmatched junction bases: 15. Here the CDR3 reads CASSLDRASLREQYF. The CDR3 DNA reads TGTGCCAGCAGCCTCGACAGGGCCTCCCTTAGAGAGCAGTACTTC.

The chain recombines TRBV6-6 with TRBJ2-3; no clear D gene. The CDR3 has 14 residues. Germline V gene data show CDR1 as MNHNY and CDR2 as SVGAGI (reference sequence). Trimming stripped 2 bases from V and 2 bases from J, with 8 bases between. CDR3 in DNA: TGTGCCAGCAGTTACGAGATAATCACAGATACGCAGTATTTT. It is translated as CASSYEIITDTQYF.

This clone appeared a single time. The chain is built from TRBV27 and TRBJ2-7; 7 nucleotides line up with TRBD1. Unmatched junction bases numbered 26, after V lost 0 bases and J lost 3 bases. CDR1 is MNHEY and CDR2 is SMNVEV in the germline V gene (reference sequence). This CDR3 is built from 22 residues. CDR3 amino acids: CASSLSSYTGDLLPTAHYEQYF. CDR3 DNA sequence: TGTGCCAGCAGTTTATCGAGCTACACAGGGGATTTACTTCCCACTGCCCACTACGAGCAGTACTTC.

V is TRBV28 and J is TRBJ1-5; D call uncertain. CDR3 length equals 13 residues. Trimming took off 6 bases at V and 0 bases at J, with 6 bases between the two ends. Germline values: CDR1 MDHEN, CDR2 SYDVKM. The CDR3: CASRRDSNQPQHF. CDR3 DNA sequence: TGTGCCAGCAGGAGGGATAGCAATCAGCCCCAGCATTTT.

The V and J genes are TRBV6-5 and TRBJ2-7, with 7 bases identical to TRBD1. V was clipped by 7 bases and J by 2 bases; unmatched bases: 8. The CDR3 contains 14 residues. Germline V CDR1 and CDR2: MNHEY, SVGAGI. The CDR3 sequence is CASTPPGGTYEQYF. Written as DNA, the CDR3 is TGTGCCAGCACCCCGCCAGGGGGAACCTACGAGCAGTACTTC.

The chain uses TRBV14 and TRBJ1-1, with TRBD1 matching 7 bases. CDR1 and CDR2 from the germline V gene are SGHDN and FVKESK. J was trimmed by 4 bases and V by 8 bases; bases with no gene match: 7. This CDR3 has 13 residues. CDR3 amino acids: CASGGTAITEAFF. CDR3 coding DNA: TGTGCCAGCGGCGGGACAGCAATCACTGAAGCTTTCTTT.